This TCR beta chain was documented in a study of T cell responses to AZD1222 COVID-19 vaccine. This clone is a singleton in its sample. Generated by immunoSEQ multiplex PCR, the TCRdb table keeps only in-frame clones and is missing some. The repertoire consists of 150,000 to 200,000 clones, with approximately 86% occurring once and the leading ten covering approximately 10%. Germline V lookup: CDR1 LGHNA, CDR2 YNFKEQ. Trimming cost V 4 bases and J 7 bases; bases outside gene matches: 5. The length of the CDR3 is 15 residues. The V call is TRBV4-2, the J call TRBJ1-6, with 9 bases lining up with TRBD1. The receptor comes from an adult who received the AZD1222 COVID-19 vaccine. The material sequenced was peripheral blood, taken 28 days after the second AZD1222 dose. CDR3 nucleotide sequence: TGTGCCAGCAGCCGGTTAGGACAGGGGAATTCACCCCTCCACTTT. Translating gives CASSRLGQGNSPLHF.